This T cell receptor beta chain came from a study of molecular identifiers for immune sequencing clone quantification. Regarding the study as a whole: In naive cells, under 1% of molecules belonged to clones above 20 RNA copies, against over 98% in effector cells. Spiked Jurkat TCR RNA equivalent to one cell was reportedly detectable in one million naive cells.

This clonotype was observed at least ten times. Its antigen is currently unknown. Bulk libraries came from a prior protocol with listed TCR primers. TCRdb processed the PCR reads anew with MiXCR; each CDR3 protein has one entry. The sample yields approximately 40,000 distinct CDR3 sequences, approximately 25% seen once. Sequences were obtained from naive CD8+ T cells from blood, with Jurkat cell RNA spiked in. Subset in this sample: FACS-sorted CD8+CD4-CCR7+CD45RA+ naive T cells. The TCR was taken from a human donor in good health. Some libraries in this study had Jurkat cell RNA spiked in.

The CDR3 DNA reads as TGTGCCAGCAGCGATTCCATGGGTCTGAGGGAGCAGTACTTC. It translates to CASSDSMGLREQYF. The chain joins TRBV7-2 to TRBJ2-7, with unresolved D. The CDR3 contains 14 residues. V lost 5 bases to trimming and J lost 7 bases, with 18 bases between them. Looked up from germline, CDR1 is SGHTA and CDR2 is FQGNSA.